What follows are 32 T cell receptor beta chains derived from one specimen sequenced in a study of CD8 T cells in ankylosing spondylitis. Each CDR3 protein gets one entry after TCRdb re-called the 5' RACE reads with MiXCR. Of tens of thousands of distinct CDR3 sequences in the sample, about 9.4% were seen once. The sample consisted of blood, either unsorted or a sorted T cell fraction (not recorded which). The receptor set was obtained from a male donor with ankylosing spondylitis or in good health (not recorded which).

There are many counts of this clonotype. V usage is TRBV25-1 and J usage is TRBJ2-1, with D possibly matching TRBD2 (5 bases). The germline V and J ends were trimmed by 3 bases and 2 bases, with 8 bases remaining between them. CDR1 and CDR2 from the germline V gene are MGHDK and SYGVNS. The CDR3 loop spans 14 amino acids. As DNA, the CDR3 is TGTGCCAGCAGTGACCACGGGGCCTACAATGAGCAGTTCTTC. Amino acid sequence: CASSDHGAYNEQFF.

This clonotype appeared many times. The gene calls are TRBV20-1 and TRBJ1-5; D call uncertain. Germline-derived CDR1 and CDR2 are DFQATT and SNEGSKA (reference sequence). The CDR3 spans 13 residues. The V gene lost 3 bases and the J gene lost 7 bases, with 13 bases spanning the gap. CDR3 residues: CSARGSAYQPQHF. CDR3 in DNA: TGCAGTGCTAGGGGTTCGGCGTACCAGCCCCAGCATTTT.

The chain carries TRBV6-1 and TRBJ2-1; 10 nucleotides agree with TRBD2. V was clipped by 6 bases and J by 7 bases; unmatched bases: 12. The CDR3 is 16 residues long. CDR1 and CDR2 (germline): MNHNS, SASEGT. The CDR3 coding sequence is TGTGCCAGCAGACCCGATCTAGCGGGAGAGGAAAATGAGCAGTTCTTC. Protein product: CASRPDLAGEENEQFF.

Ten or more counts support this clonotype. The missing conserved phenylalanine or tryptophan at the end of this CDR3 makes a read error likely. No DNA is shown, since the ends of the CDR3 on it are uncertain; the CDR3 is the one TCRdb lists. This chain connects TRBV25-1 to TRBJ2-1; the table assigns TRBD2, which was not confirmed against the DNA. The CDR3 is 12 amino acids long, termini counted. CDR1 MGHDK and CDR2 SYGVNS come from the germline V gene. The CDR3 loop reads CASRPGLAGGPV.

This clonotype was picked up many times. The genes are TRBV3-1 and TRBJ2-1; D is perhaps TRBD2 (6 bases). Germline assignment: CDR1 LGHDT and CDR2 YNNKEL (reference sequence). V dropped 4 bases and J dropped 10 bases, with 20 bases sitting between them. The CDR3 spans 15 residues. CDR3 in amino acids: CASSLARGFGIEQFF. In DNA, the CDR3 is TGTGCCAGCAGCCTTGCACGGGGGTTCGGGATCGAGCAGTTCTTC.

This clonotype occurred many times. The chain recombines TRBV12-3 or TRBV12-4 with TRBJ2-7, with unresolved D. The length of the CDR3 is 13 residues. V lost 1 base, J lost 4 bases, and 8 bases lay in between. CDR3 sequence: CASSLESGYEQYF. The CDR3 DNA follows: TGTGCCAGCAGTTTAGAGAGTGGATACGAGCAGTACTTC.

The sample holds many counts of this clonotype. The rearrangement joins TRBV6-5 to TRBJ1-4; the match to TRBD1 covers 10 bases. V was clipped by 2 bases and J by 6 bases; unmatched bases: 3. The CDR3 covers 15 residues. Germline assignment: CDR1 MNHEY and CDR2 SVGAGI. The CDR3 loop is CASSYGGQGHEKLFF. The CDR3 DNA reads as TGTGCCAGCAGTTACGGGGGACAGGGGCATGAAAAACTGTTTTTT.

This clonotype was seen a handful of times. V and J are TRBV7-9 and TRBJ2-2, with a possible D match to TRBD2 (6 bases). This CDR3 contains 14 residues. Germline assignment: CDR1 SEHNR and CDR2 FQNEAQ (reference sequence). The V gene lost 1 base and the J gene lost 7 bases, with 10 bases spanning the gap. The CDR3 here is CASSLVAGRGELFF. CDR3 nucleotide sequence: TGTGCCAGCAGCTTAGTGGCGGGACGCGGGGAGCTGTTTTTT.

The genes are TRBV29-1 and TRBJ2-1, with TRBD2 identical over 7 bases. Germline trimming cut 2 bases from V and 2 bases from J; bases unmatched to any gene: 6. Looked up from germline, CDR1 is SQVTM and CDR2 is ANQGSEA. This CDR3 has 15 amino acids. CDR3 coding DNA: TGCAGCGTTGAAACGTGGGAGGGTCCCTACAATGAGCAGTTCTTC. It translates to CSVETWEGPYNEQFF.

This clonotype was recorded at least ten times. The chain joins TRBV29-1 to TRBJ1-2; D is unclear. The CDR3 is made up of 12 amino acids. The V gene lost 1 base and the J gene lost 8 bases, with 11 bases spanning the gap. Germline assignment: CDR1 SQVTM and CDR2 ANQGSEA. The DNA for the CDR3 is TGCAGCGTTGAAGCGGGGATATGGGGCTACACCTTC. Its protein is CSVEAGIWGYTF.

This clonotype appeared many times. The chain carries TRBV6-2 or TRBV6-3 and TRBJ2-4; D is unclear. The CDR3 consists of 17 residues. With 2 bases removed from V and 0 bases from J, the gap between germline ends came to 14 bases. CDR1 MNHEY and CDR2 SVGEGT come from the germline V gene. CDR3 bases: TGTGCCAGCAGTTACACCCCAGGATCCCTAGCCAAAAACATTCAGTACTTC. Translation: CASSYTPGSLAKNIQYF.

This clonotype was recorded many times. V is TRBV4-1 and J is TRBJ2-5, with a possible D match to TRBD1 (6 bases). The V gene lost 2 bases and the J gene lost 5 bases, with 15 bases spanning the gap. The CDR3 is 15 residues long. Germline V gene lookup returns CDR1 MGHRA and CDR2 YSYEKL. The CDR3 here is CASSQHIQGGETQYF. CDR3 nucleotide sequence: TGCGCCAGCAGCCAACACATACAGGGCGGGGAGACCCAGTACTTC.

CDR3 region: CASSVRVLAEAFF. The CDR3 DNA is TGTGCCAGTAGTGTTAGGGTTCTGGCTGAAGCTTTCTTT. The chain is built from TRBV19 and TRBJ1-1; no firm D call. This CDR3 has 13 residues. Trimming removed 5 bases at V and 6 bases at J, with 13 bases between. Germline values: CDR1 LNHDA, CDR2 SQIVND (reference sequence).

This clonotype was detected a few times. The CDR3, as DNA: TGTGCCCTAGGGACACCAGTTGCTAACTATGGCTACACCTTC. It specifies CALGTPVANYGYTF. The chain has TRBV7-9 and TRBJ1-2, with D possibly matching TRBD1 (6 bases). The CDR3 loop spans 14 amino acids. CDR1 is SEHNR, CDR2 FQNEAQ, per germline (reference sequence). Trimming pared 11 bases from V and 0 bases from J, leaving 16 bases between.

This clonotype has at least ten counts. The V call is TRBV10-3, the J call TRBJ2-7; 9 positions agree with TRBD2. The CDR3 length is 13 residues. Germline V lookup: CDR1 ENHRY, CDR2 SYGVKD. The J segment lost 5 bases and the V segment lost 10 bases, leaving 9 bases of the junction unmatched. CDR3 region: CATISGSTDEQYF. CDR3 coding DNA: TGTGCCACCATTAGCGGGAGTACCGACGAGCAGTACTTC.

This clonotype was recorded many times. The chain couples TRBV4-2 to TRBJ2-1; 10 bases align to TRBD2. Trimming at V came to 2 bases and at J to 15 bases, leaving 19 bases not matched to a gene. This CDR3 is built from 17 residues. CDR1 is LGHNA, CDR2 YNFKEQ, per germline. The CDR3 DNA follows: TGTGCCAGCAGCCAAAACCAGGGGGCTAGCGGGAGTCGGGGGGTGTTCTTC. This sequence encodes CASSQNQGASGSRGVFF.

As concerns this clonotype: A junction end diverges from the germline sequence, so it may reflect a read error. CDR3: CASSLLGLGYKQYF. The DNA for the CDR3 is TGTGCCAGCAGCTTACTGGGACTAGGCTACAAGCAGTACTTC. V is TRBV7-2 and J is TRBJ2-7, with TRBD2 matching 8 bases. Germline assignment: CDR1 SGHTA and CDR2 FQGNSA. The CDR3 extends over 14 amino acids.

This clonotype was observed many times. This chain connects TRBV20-1 to TRBJ1-5; D gene uncertain. CDR3 length: 14 residues. Germline V gene data show CDR1 as DFQATT and CDR2 as SNEGSKA (reference sequence). Trimming removed 0 bases at V and 1 base at J, with 7 bases between. This CDR3 is CSARDLSSNQPQHF. The CDR3 region has the DNA TGCAGTGCTAGAGATCTATCCAGCAATCAGCCCCAGCATTTT.

This clonotype has at least ten counts. The V gene is TRBV3-1, the J gene TRBJ2-2; 12 bases fit TRBD2. Trimming at V came to 5 bases and at J to 0 bases, leaving 4 bases not matched to a gene. CDR3 length: 17 amino acids. CDR1 and CDR2 (germline): LGHDT, YNNKEL (reference sequence). The CDR3 nucleotides are TGTGCCAGCAGCATACTAGCGGGAGGAACGAACACCGGGGAGCTGTTTTTT. It encodes CASSILAGGTNTGELFF. The variable domain in full, completed from reference TRBV3-1 and TRBJ2-2, reads DTAVSQTPKYLVTQMGNDKSIKCEQNLGHDTMYWYKQDSKKFLKIMFSYNNKELIINETVPNRFSPKSPDKAHLNLHINSLELGDSAVYFCASSILAGGTNTGELFFGEGSRLTVL.

In its sample, this clonotype was seen many times. The chain has TRBV28 and TRBJ2-7; 8 nucleotides line up with TRBD1. Germline-derived CDR1 and CDR2 are MDHEN and SYDVKM. The CDR3 has 13 amino acids. The V and J ends lost 6 bases and 4 bases, in that order; junction bases with no gene match: 5. The CDR3: CASRDRVMYEQYF. In nucleotides, the CDR3 is TGTGCCAGCAGGGACAGGGTAATGTACGAGCAGTACTTC. Full variable domain (outside the CDR3, taken from reference TRBV28 and TRBJ2-7): DVKVTQSSRYLVKRTGEKVFLECVQDMDHENMFWYRQDPGLGLRLIYFSYDVKMKEKGDIPEGYSVSREKKERFSLILESASTNQTSMYLCASRDRVMYEQYFGPGTRLTVT.

This clonotype was observed at least ten times. This chain connects TRBV25-1 to TRBJ2-3, with D possibly matching TRBD1 (6 bases). Trimming pared 3 bases from V and 4 bases from J, leaving 20 bases between. Germline V gene lookup returns CDR1 MGHDK and CDR2 SYGVNS. The CDR3 has 17 amino acids. The CDR3 sequence is CASSDRASRGRADTQYF. Written as DNA, the CDR3 is TGTGCCAGCAGTGACCGGGCCAGCAGGGGTCGGGCAGATACGCAGTATTTT.

This clonotype was recorded many times. The chain couples TRBV4-1 to TRBJ2-1; maybe TRBD2 (5 bases). V was trimmed by 1 base and J by 8 bases, leaving 12 bases between them. The CDR3 runs to 14 residues. The germline V gene has CDR1 MGHRA and CDR2 YSYEKL. The DNA of the CDR3 is TGCGCCAGCAGCCAAGGGTGGGAGTTCGATGAGCAGTTCTTC. Its protein is CASSQGWEFDEQFF.

This clonotype has a count of ten or more. The chain has TRBV5-6 and TRBJ2-5; the D gene is possibly TRBD2 (5 bases). The CDR3 totals 11 residues. Trimming took 6 bases from V and 4 from J, leaving 7 bases between them. In germline, CDR1 is SGHDT, CDR2 YYEEEE. The CDR3 DNA sequence: TGTGCCAGCACCGGAGGAGAGACCCAGTACTTC. Its translation is CASTGGETQYF.

This clonotype has a count of ten or more. The rearrangement uses TRBV7-8 and TRBJ1-5; D may be TRBD1 (5 bases). Germline assignment: CDR1 SGHVS and CDR2 FQNEAQ. This CDR3 region has 16 residues. Trimming removed 5 bases at V and 2 bases at J, with 16 bases between. The CDR3 DNA reads TGTGCCAGCAGCCCAGTAGTCGGGGGTGGCAATCAGCCCCAGCATTTT. Its translation: CASSPVVGGGNQPQHF.

This clonotype showed up many times. CDR3 nucleotide sequence: TGCGCCAGCAGCTTGGAAAGTGGCAGACCGCTTAGCGGGAGAGGGACCGGGGAGCTGTTTTTT. Amino acids: CASSLESGRPLSGRGTGELFF. This rearrangement joins TRBV5-1 to TRBJ2-2, with 9 bases matching TRBD2. Germline loops: CDR1 SGHRS, CDR2 YFSETQ. The CDR3 covers 21 residues. With 0 bases clipped from V and 5 bases from J, the junction kept 20 bases outside the gene matches.

This rearrangement joins TRBV7-3 to TRBJ1-1, with TRBD1 as a possible D gene (5 bases). The V gene's germline CDR1 is SGHTA and CDR2 FQGTGA. The CDR3 consists of 15 residues. Between the trimmed V and J ends, which lost 0 bases and 5 bases, there was a span of 13 bases. Here the CDR3 reads CASSLTDTLRTEAFF. DNA of the CDR3: TGTGCCAGCAGCTTAACGGACACCCTGCGAACTGAAGCTTTCTTT.

This clonotype was observed at least ten times. The chain joins TRBV6-2 or TRBV6-3 to TRBJ2-1; 11 bases agree with TRBD2. The CDR3 spans 15 residues. From germline, CDR1 is MNHEY and CDR2 SVGEGT. With V trimmed by 0 bases and J by 9 bases, 4 bases remained unmatched. The CDR3 DNA reads as TGTGCCAGCAGTTACTCGCTAGCGGGAGGAATTGAGCAGTTCTTC. The encoded protein is CASSYSLAGGIEQFF.

The sample holds many counts of this clonotype. The chain recombines TRBV11-2 with TRBJ2-4; no definite D call. Trimming stripped 3 bases from V and 0 bases from J, with 12 bases between. The CDR3 sequence is 16 residues long. The germline V gene has CDR1 SGHAT and CDR2 FQNNGV. The DNA of the CDR3 is TGTGCCAGCAGCTTTAGCCGGAACGTAGCCAAAAACATTCAGTACTTC. It is translated as CASSFSRNVAKNIQYF. Drawing the rest from reference TRBV11-2 and TRBJ2-4, the complete variable domain is EAGVAQSPRYKIIEKRQSVAFWCNPISGHATLYWYQQILGQGPKLLIQFQNNGVVDDSQLPKDRFSAERLKGVDSTLKIQPAKLEDSAVYLCASSFSRNVAKNIQYFGAGTRLSVL.

This clonotype appeared many times. The chain links TRBV6-5 to TRBJ1-1; D is uncertain. Trimming left V 3 bases short and J 4 bases short, with 12 bases between. Per germline, CDR1 MNHEY and CDR2 SVGAGI. The CDR3 sequence is 14 residues long. The CDR3 spells CASSYPGPITEAFF. DNA of the CDR3: TGTGCCAGCAGTTATCCTGGGCCTATCACTGAAGCTTTCTTT.

The sample holds many counts of this clonotype. The V gene is TRBV7-9, the J gene TRBJ2-5; maybe TRBD1 (6 bases). V was trimmed by 4 bases and J by 3 bases, leaving 12 bases between them. The CDR3 is 14 amino acids. Germline V gene lookup returns CDR1 SEHNR and CDR2 FQNEAQ (reference sequence). CDR3 amino acids: CASSSYRDEETQYF. The CDR3 nucleotides are TGTGCCAGCAGCTCGTACAGGGATGAAGAGACCCAGTACTTC.

This clonotype was seen at least ten times. The J gene is TRBJ2-1, the V gene TRBV6-1; D may be TRBD2 (5 bases). The CDR3 runs to 15 residues. The germline CDR1 and CDR2 sequences are MNHNS and SASEGT. Trimming removed 8 bases from V and 0 bases from J, with 14 bases in between. The CDR3 DNA follows: TGTGCCAGCTCCCCCGACTACGTCTCCTACAATGAGCAGTTCTTC. It translates to CASSPDYVSYNEQFF.

The genes are TRBV13 and TRBJ2-7, with TRBD1 matching over 9 bases. V lost 3 bases, J lost 0 bases, and 3 bases stayed unmatched. Germline CDR1 reads PRHDT; CDR2 reads FYEKMQ (reference sequence). The CDR3 has 15 residues. The CDR3 spells CASSLEGQGSYEQYF. Here the CDR3 DNA reads TGTGCCAGCAGCTTGGAGGGACAGGGCTCCTACGAGCAGTACTTC.